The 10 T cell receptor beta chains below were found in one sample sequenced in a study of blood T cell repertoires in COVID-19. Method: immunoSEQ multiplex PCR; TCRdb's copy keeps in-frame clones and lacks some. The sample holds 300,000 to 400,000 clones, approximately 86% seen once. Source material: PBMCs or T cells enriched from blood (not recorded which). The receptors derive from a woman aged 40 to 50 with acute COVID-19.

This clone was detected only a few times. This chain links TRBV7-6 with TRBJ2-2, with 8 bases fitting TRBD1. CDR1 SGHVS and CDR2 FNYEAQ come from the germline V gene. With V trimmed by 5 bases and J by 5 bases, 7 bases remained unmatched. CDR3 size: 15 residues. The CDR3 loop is CASSASRGRTGELFF. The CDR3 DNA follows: TGTGCCAGCAGCGCCTCCAGGGGGCGGACCGGGGAGCTGTTTTTT.

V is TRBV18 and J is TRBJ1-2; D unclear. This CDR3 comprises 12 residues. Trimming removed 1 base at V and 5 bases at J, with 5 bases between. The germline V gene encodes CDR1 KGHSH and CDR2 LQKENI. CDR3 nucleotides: TGTGCCAGCTCACCACGTAGTTATGGCTACACCTTC. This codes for CASSPRSYGYTF.

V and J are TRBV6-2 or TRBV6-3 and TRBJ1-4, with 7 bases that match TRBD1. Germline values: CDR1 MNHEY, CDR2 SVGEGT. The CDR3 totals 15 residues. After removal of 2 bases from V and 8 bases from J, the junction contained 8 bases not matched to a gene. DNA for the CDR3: TGTGCCAGCAGTTACACCGGGACAGTGGGCGAAAAACTGTTTTTT. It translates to CASSYTGTVGEKLFF.

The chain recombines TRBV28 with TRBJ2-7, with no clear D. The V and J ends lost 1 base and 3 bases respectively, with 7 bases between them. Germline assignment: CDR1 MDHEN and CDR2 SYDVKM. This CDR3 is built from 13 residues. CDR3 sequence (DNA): TGTGCCAGCAGTTTATCCCCTCTCTACGAGCAGTACTTC. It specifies CASSLSPLYEQYF.

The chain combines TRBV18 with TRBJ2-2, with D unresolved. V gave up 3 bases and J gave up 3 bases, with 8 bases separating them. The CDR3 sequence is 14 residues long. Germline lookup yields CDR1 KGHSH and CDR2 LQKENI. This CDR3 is CASSPPSHTGELFF. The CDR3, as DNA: TGTGCCAGCTCACCCCCGAGTCACACCGGGGAGCTGTTTTTT.

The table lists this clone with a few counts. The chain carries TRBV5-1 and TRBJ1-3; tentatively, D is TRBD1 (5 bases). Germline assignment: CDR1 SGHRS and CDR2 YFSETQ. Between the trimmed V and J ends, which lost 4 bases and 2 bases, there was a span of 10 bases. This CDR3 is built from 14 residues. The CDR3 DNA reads TGCGCCAGCAGCCTCGGGGGAGCTGGAAACACCATATATTTT. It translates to CASSLGGAGNTIYF.

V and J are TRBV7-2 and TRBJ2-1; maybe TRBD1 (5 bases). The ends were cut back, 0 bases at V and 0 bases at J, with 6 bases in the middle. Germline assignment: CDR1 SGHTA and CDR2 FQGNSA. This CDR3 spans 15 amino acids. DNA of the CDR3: TGTGCCAGCAGCTTAGCAGGGGTCTCCTACAATGAGCAGTTCTTC. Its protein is CASSLAGVSYNEQFF.

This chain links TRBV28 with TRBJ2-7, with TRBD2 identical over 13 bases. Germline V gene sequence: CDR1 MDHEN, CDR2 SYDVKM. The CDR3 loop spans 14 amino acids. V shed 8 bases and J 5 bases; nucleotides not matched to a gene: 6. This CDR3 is CASRTSGRGNEQYF. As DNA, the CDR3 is TGTGCCAGCCGGACTAGCGGGAGAGGCAACGAGCAGTACTTC.

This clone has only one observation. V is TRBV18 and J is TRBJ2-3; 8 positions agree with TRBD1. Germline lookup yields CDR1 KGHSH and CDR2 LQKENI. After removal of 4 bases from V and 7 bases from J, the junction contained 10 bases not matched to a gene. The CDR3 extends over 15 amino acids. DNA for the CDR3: TGTGCCAGCTCACAGGGACAGGCCCCATCAAATACGCAGTATTTT. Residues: CASSQGQAPSNTQYF.

As DNA, the CDR3 is TGTGCCACCAGCAGTCGACTTTCAGACTATGGCTACACCTTC. Protein sequence: CATSSRLSDYGYTF. The V and J genes are TRBV15 and TRBJ1-2; D remains unclear. With 3 bases removed from V and 3 bases from J, the gap between germline ends came to 11 bases. This CDR3 comprises 14 residues. Germline lookup yields CDR1 LNHNV and CDR2 YYDKDF (reference sequence). The full variable domain, rest sourced from reference TRBV15 and TRBJ1-2, is DAMVIQNPRYQVTQFGKPVTLSCSQTLNHNVMYWYQQKSSQAPKLLFHYYDKDFNNEADTPDNFQSRRPNTSFCFLDIRSPGLGDTAMYLCATSSRLSDYGYTFGSGTRLTVV.